The 29 T cell receptor beta chains given below trace back to one sample, sequenced in a study of CD8 T cells in ankylosing spondylitis (dated by TCRdb to the late 2010s). The library was generated by 5' RACE. TCRdb shows the sequencer as Illumina HiSeq 2500. TCRdb cleaned the public reads at Q25 with fastp, built clones with MiXCR and kept in-frame beta chains. One record per CDR3 amino acid sequence lists the most common genes and DNA. In this sample the table shows about 400,000 distinct CDR3 sequences, 20% to 25% of which occur a single time. Approximately 14% of the sample is held by the ten biggest clonotypes. Sequencing was done on a sample of blood, either unsorted or a sorted T cell fraction (not recorded which). The origin of the receptors is a male donor with ankylosing spondylitis or in good health (not recorded which).

The rearrangement links TRBV24-1 to TRBJ2-5, with a tentative D call TRBD1 (6 bases). Germline values: CDR1 KGHDR, CDR2 SFDVKD. With 0 bases removed from V and 0 bases from J, the gap between germline ends came to 7 bases. CDR3 length equals 15 residues. Here the CDR3 reads CATSDLRQDQETQYF. CDR3 bases: TGTGCCACCAGTGATTTGCGACAGGACCAAGAGACCCAGTACTTC.

This chain links TRBV5-5 with TRBJ1-1, with D unresolved. Germline assignment: CDR1 SGHKS and CDR2 YYEKEE (reference sequence). V dropped 0 bases and J dropped 1 base, with 10 bases sitting between them. This CDR3 comprises 15 residues. CDR3 in amino acids: CASSLGRASNTEAFF. CDR3 DNA sequence: TGTGCCAGCAGCTTGGGAAGGGCCTCGAACACTGAAGCTTTCTTT.

The table lists this clonotype with a count of one. This rearrangement joins TRBV4-2 to TRBJ2-5; D may match TRBD1 or TRBD2 (5 bases each). V shed 0 bases and J shed 5 bases, with 19 bases lying between them. CDR3 size: 17 residues. Looked up from germline, CDR1 is LGHNA and CDR2 is YNFKEQ. The CDR3 DNA reads as TGTGCCAGCAGCCAAGAAGAGGGCCCGGGACCCGGGGAGACCCAGTACTTC. Encoded protein: CASSQEEGPGPGETQYF.

This clonotype was seen a few times. V usage is TRBV7-9 and J usage is TRBJ2-3; D not resolved. Germline CDR1 and CDR2: SEHNR and FQNEAQ (reference sequence). V was clipped by 6 bases and J by 3 bases, with 7 bases between them. The CDR3 consists of 12 residues. CDR3 nucleotides: TGTGCCAGCAGAAGGGCTACAGATACGCAGTATTTT. Residues: CASRRATDTQYF. Full variable domain (rest looked up from reference TRBV7-9 and TRBJ2-3): DTGVSQNPRHKITKRGQNVTFRCDPISEHNRLYWYRQTLGQGPEFLTYFQNEAQLEKSRLLSDRFSAERPKGSFSTLEIQRTEQGDSAMYLCASRRATDTQYFGPGTRLTVL.

This clonotype has just a few counts. This chain links TRBV5-1 with TRBJ1-3; D might be TRBD1 (6 bases). CDR3 length: 15 amino acids. V lost 4 bases and J 0 bases, leaving 11 bases between the germline ends. In germline, CDR1 is SGHRS, CDR2 YFSETQ. CDR3 residues: CASSARGGSGNTIYF. DNA of the CDR3: TGCGCCAGCAGCGCACGAGGGGGCTCTGGAAACACCATATATTTT.

As concerns this clonotype: This is likely an artifact of a read error, given a far larger clone one base away. The CDR3 loop reads CASSLTGGLFF. In DNA form, the CDR3 reads TGTGCCAGCAGCTTAACCGGGGGGCTGTTTTTT. The genes are TRBV7-9 and TRBJ2-2; D may be TRBD2 (6 bases). This CDR3 has 11 residues. From germline, CDR1 is SEHNR and CDR2 FQNEAQ (reference sequence).

This clonotype was detected only a few times. The rearrangement joins TRBV12-3 or TRBV12-4 to TRBJ2-6; 8 bases agree with TRBD1. The CDR3 has 19 amino acids. V shed 5 bases and J 0 bases; nucleotides not matched to a gene: 12. The CDR3 DNA reads TGTGCCAGCAGTGCGACAGGGGTCCCTACCTTCTCTGGGGCCAACGTCCTGACTTTC. It translates to CASSATGVPTFSGANVLTF.

This clonotype appeared a few times. The chain recombines TRBV10-2 with TRBJ2-7; D unresolved. The CDR3 runs 13 residues. The ends were cut back, 2 bases at V and 3 bases at J, with 8 bases in the middle. Germline V CDR1 and CDR2: WSHSY, SAAADI. In nucleotides, the CDR3 is TGCGCCAGCAGTGAGGGGCTTTTCTACGAGCAGTACTTC. Amino acid sequence: CASSEGLFYEQYF.

The V and J genes are TRBV20-1 and TRBJ2-7; 7 bases are shared with TRBD1. The CDR3 covers 13 residues. V lost 6 bases to trimming and J lost 3 bases; unmatched junction nucleotides: 8. Germline lookup yields CDR1 DFQATT and CDR2 SNEGSKA (reference sequence). This CDR3 is CSARTGQNYEQYF. Written as DNA, the CDR3 is TGCAGTGCAAGAACGGGACAGAACTACGAGCAGTACTTC.

The sample holds a few counts of this clonotype. The chain combines TRBV12-3 or TRBV12-4 with TRBJ1-1; TRBD1 matches 9 bases. There are 15 residues in the CDR3. J lost 3 bases, V lost 1 base, and 3 bases had no gene match. In DNA, the CDR3 is TGTGCCAGCAGTTTAGGGACAGGGGAGGACACTGAAGCTTTCTTT. It specifies CASSLGTGEDTEAFF.

This clonotype was detected ten times or more. The V call is TRBV10-2, the J call TRBJ1-1; D is uncertain. CDR3 size: 12 residues. The V gene's germline CDR1 is WSHSY and CDR2 SAAADI. Trimming pared 6 bases from V and 4 bases from J, leaving 9 bases between. CDR3 sequence: CASRPSITEAFF. CDR3 DNA: TGCGCCAGCAGACCATCTATCACTGAAGCTTTCTTT.

V and J are TRBV7-3 and TRBJ2-7, with D possibly TRBD2 on 6 matching bases. Germline lookup yields CDR1 SGHTA and CDR2 FQGTGA. This CDR3 spans 15 amino acids. V lost 5 bases and J lost 3, with 17 bases in between. The CDR3 DNA sequence: TGTGCCAGCAGCGAGAGGGCTGGGGGGATCTACGAGCAGTACTTC. This codes for CASSERAGGIYEQYF.

The chain combines TRBV27 with TRBJ1-2; a possible D gene is TRBD1 (6 bases). CDR3 length: 14 residues. The germline V and J ends were trimmed by 3 bases and 6 bases, with 14 bases remaining between them. The germline V gene encodes CDR1 MNHEY and CDR2 SMNVEV (reference sequence). The CDR3 DNA follows: TGTGCCAGCAGTTTTGGGTTGGGGGGCGATGGCTACACCTTC. It codes for CASSFGLGGDGYTF.

Note on this clonotype: This clone may be a read error of a much larger clone one base away. The chain joins TRBV25-1 to TRBJ2-3; TRBD2 agrees at 7 bases. J lost 6 bases, V lost 8 bases, and 2 bases had no gene match. CDR3 length: 11 residues. In germline, CDR1 is MGHDK, CDR2 SYGVNS. The CDR3 loop is CASGRGDTQYF. The CDR3 nucleotides read TGTGCCAGCGGGCGGGGGGATACGCAGTATTTT.

The table lists this clonotype with a few counts. This chain links TRBV7-9 with TRBJ2-2; D gene ambiguous. V lost 3 bases, J lost 10 bases, and 12 bases lay in between. Germline CDR1 and CDR2: SEHNR and FQNEAQ (reference sequence). This CDR3 is built from 13 residues. CDR3 protein: CASSFSGQMELFF. The DNA for the CDR3 is TGTGCCAGCAGCTTTTCGGGCCAGATGGAGCTGTTTTTT.

This clonotype was counted many times. The rearrangement joins TRBV7-9 to TRBJ2-7; 8 bases agree with TRBD2. Germline loops: CDR1 SEHNR, CDR2 FQNEAQ (reference sequence). This CDR3 comprises 13 residues. Trimming at V came to 4 bases and at J to 3 bases, leaving 2 bases not matched to a gene. CDR3 coding DNA: TGTGCCAGCAGCTCAGGGACTAGCTACGAGCAGTACTTC. It is translated as CASSSGTSYEQYF.

This clonotype came up a few times. The chain uses TRBV6-1 and TRBJ2-3; 8 nucleotides line up with TRBD2. The V and J ends lost 2 bases and 0 bases, in that order; junction bases with no gene match: 1. Germline CDR1 is MNHNS and CDR2 is SASEGT. The CDR3 spans 15 residues. CDR3: CASSESSGSTDTQYF. For the CDR3, the DNA is TGTGCCAGCAGTGAATCTAGCGGGAGCACAGATACGCAGTATTTT.

In its sample, this clonotype was seen a few times. The gene calls are TRBV20-1 and TRBJ2-5; D ambiguous. The CDR3 consists of 13 residues. Germline assignment: CDR1 DFQATT and CDR2 SNEGSKA (reference sequence). Trimming left V 6 bases short and J 2 bases short, with 13 bases between. In nucleotides, the CDR3 is TGCAGTGCCGACCGCCCCCTGCAAGAGACCCAGTACTTC. Residues: CSADRPLQETQYF.

A few counts support this clonotype. The genes are TRBV20-1 and TRBJ2-1, with D maybe TRBD2 (6 bases). The germline V and J ends were trimmed by 3 bases and 8 bases, with 11 bases remaining between them. The CDR3 spans 12 residues. Germline V gene sequence: CDR1 DFQATT, CDR2 SNEGSKA (reference sequence). CDR3 nucleotides: TGCAGTGCTAGGGAGGGGATCGATGAGCAGTTCTTC. As protein: CSAREGIDEQFF.

This clonotype was counted only a few times. This chain links TRBV6-5 with TRBJ2-5, with D possibly TRBD1 on 5 matching bases. The CDR3 is made up of 16 amino acids. The germline V gene has CDR1 MNHEY and CDR2 SVGAGI. Trimming cost V 0 bases and J 1 base, with 12 bases left between them. CDR3 protein: CASSYSLTGFQETQYF. The CDR3 nucleotides are TGTGCCAGCAGTTACTCCCTAACAGGATTCCAAGAGACCCAGTACTTC.

Only one count was recorded for this clonotype. V and J are TRBV27 and TRBJ2-3; 8 nucleotides agree with TRBD2. The CDR3 runs to 18 residues. J lost 2 bases, V lost 3 bases, and 13 bases had no gene match. Germline loops: CDR1 MNHEY, CDR2 SMNVEV (reference sequence). CDR3 in DNA: TGTGCCAGCAGTTTTTGGAACCCCGGGGGGGAAAACACAGATACGCAGTATTTT. Translated: CASSFWNPGGENTDTQYF.

This clonotype was counted between two and nine times. The genes are TRBV12-3 or TRBV12-4 and TRBJ1-1; D call uncertain. The V gene lost 1 base and the J gene lost 3 bases, with 6 bases spanning the gap. The CDR3 runs 13 residues. CDR3 loop: CASSLGADTEAFF. CDR3 nucleotides: TGTGCCAGCAGTTTAGGGGCAGACACTGAAGCTTTCTTT.

In this sample, this clonotype turned up a few times. The gene calls are TRBV7-9 and TRBJ2-2, with 8 positions matching TRBD1. Trimming cost V 5 bases and J 5 bases; bases outside gene matches: 10. The length of the CDR3 is 16 residues. Germline V lookup: CDR1 SEHNR, CDR2 FQNEAQ (reference sequence). Here the CDR3 reads CASSPRDRRRTGELFF. CDR3 nucleotides: TGTGCCAGCAGCCCCCGGGACAGGAGGCGGACCGGGGAGCTGTTTTTT.

This clonotype was found a few times. The chain joins TRBV12-3 or TRBV12-4 to TRBJ2-1; 9 bases match TRBD2. The CDR3 runs 17 residues. J lost 0 bases, V lost 4 bases, and 7 bases had no gene match. The CDR3 nucleotides are TGTGCCAGCAGTTGGTTAAGCGGGGGGTACTCCTACAATGAGCAGTTCTTC. Translation gives CASSWLSGGYSYNEQFF.

The rearrangement links TRBV12-3 or TRBV12-4 to TRBJ2-2; D gene ambiguous. V was clipped by 7 bases and J by 1 base, with 7 bases between them. The CDR3 is 13 amino acids. CDR3 nucleotide sequence: TGTGCCAGCACCACGTGGAACACCGGGGAGCTGTTTTTT. Its protein product is CASTTWNTGELFF.

This clonotype has a count of ten or more. The V gene is TRBV12-3 or TRBV12-4, the J gene TRBJ2-2; 8 bases line up with TRBD1. CDR3 length equals 15 residues. V shed 6 bases and J 6 bases; nucleotides not matched to a gene: 9. The CDR3 spells CASSAGQGEPGELFF. The DNA for the CDR3 is TGTGCCAGCAGCGCCGGACAGGGAGAACCCGGGGAGCTGTTTTTT.

The table lists this clonotype with a few counts. The chain combines TRBV6-5 with TRBJ2-5; 7 bases line up with TRBD2. The V gene's germline CDR1 is MNHEY and CDR2 SVGAGI. The CDR3 consists of 15 residues. With V trimmed by 0 bases and J by 5 bases, 6 bases remained unmatched. CDR3 bases: TGTGCCAGCAGTTACTCGAGCGGGGCCCTCGAGACCCAGTACTTC. Its translation is CASSYSSGALETQYF.

The chain joins TRBV12-3 or TRBV12-4 to TRBJ2-5; TRBD1 might be the D (7 bases). Trimming took off 6 bases at V and 5 bases at J, with 22 bases between the two ends. CDR3 length: 16 amino acids. The CDR3 reads CASSPGQGGIQETQYF. DNA of the CDR3: TGTGCCAGCAGCCCTGGGCAGGGGGGTATCCAGGAGACCCAGTACTTC.

The chain has TRBV20-1 and TRBJ1-5; 7 bases align to TRBD1. The germline CDR1 and CDR2 sequences are DFQATT and SNEGSKA (reference sequence). The CDR3 contains 15 residues. The V segment lost 0 bases and the J segment 4 bases; nucleotides outside the gene matches: 6. CDR3 loop: CSAREGWTGNQPQHF. The CDR3 DNA reads TGCAGTGCTAGAGAGGGATGGACAGGAAATCAGCCCCAGCATTTT.